Presented here are 20 T cell receptor beta chains from one specimen sequenced in a study of T-cell memory formation after mild COVID-19. MiXCR, run by TCRdb on the 5' RACE reads, gives a single entry per CDR3 protein. The sample lists approximately 350,000 distinct CDR3 sequences, 28% occurring once. Sequencing used PBMCs or a T cell subset sorted from them (not recorded which). The receptors were sampled from an adult woman who had mild COVID-19 (a few samples of this study predate the infection). Cell type and time point are not known.

Only a few counts were recorded for this clonotype. This chain links TRBV5-6 with TRBJ2-7, with D possibly being TRBD2 (5 bases). CDR1 is SGHDT, CDR2 YYEEEE, per germline. The CDR3 loop spans 13 amino acids. Trimming stripped 0 bases from V and 3 bases from J, with 7 bases between. The CDR3 sequence: CASSLVRGYEQYF. The CDR3 bases are TGTGCCAGCAGCTTGGTCCGGGGCTACGAGCAGTACTTC. Supplemented by reference TRBV5-6 and TRBJ2-7, the full variable domain reads DAGVTQSPTHLIKTRGQQVTLRCSPKSGHDTVSWYQQALGQGPQFIFQYYEEEERQRGNFPDRFSGHQFPNYSSELNVNALLLGDSALYLCASSLVRGYEQYFGPGTRLTVT.

This clonotype was seen a handful of times. This chain links TRBV29-1 with TRBJ2-7, with TRBD1 matching over 9 bases. Germline CDR1 and CDR2: SQVTM and ANQGSEA. The J segment lost 2 bases and the V segment lost 7 bases, leaving 6 bases of the junction unmatched. This CDR3 contains 13 residues. The CDR3 spells CSARDRAPYEQYF. CDR3 DNA sequence: TGCAGCGCCCGGGACAGGGCACCCTACGAGCAGTACTTC.

This clonotype appeared a few times. The chain carries TRBV4-1 and TRBJ2-7; no clear D. CDR3 length equals 13 residues. Germline loops: CDR1 MGHRA, CDR2 YSYEKL. Trimming took off 1 base at V and 2 bases at J, with 6 bases between the two ends. CDR3 coding DNA: TGCGCCAGCAGCCAAGTCCAGGCCTACGAGCAGTACTTC. Its protein is CASSQVQAYEQYF.

This clonotype was detected only a few times. In DNA form, the CDR3 reads TGTGCCAGCACCGACCAGGGAAAAGAGACCCAGTACTTC. Translated: CASTDQGKETQYF. J is TRBJ2-5 and V is TRBV27, with D tentatively TRBD1 (5 bases). CDR3 size: 13 residues. Looked up from germline, CDR1 is MNHEY and CDR2 is SMNVEV (reference sequence). V was clipped by 7 bases and J by 3 bases, with 12 bases between them.

V is TRBV7-8 and J is TRBJ2-1; tentative D call: TRBD1 (5 bases). Per the germline V gene, CDR1 is SGHVS and CDR2 is FQNEAQ. V was trimmed by 1 base and J by 9 bases, leaving 22 bases between them. This CDR3 contains 17 residues. The CDR3 coding sequence is TGTGCCAGCAGCTTAGAGGGTCGGATTACAGGTGGCTCTGAGCAGTTCTTC. Translated, it gives CASSLEGRITGGSEQFF. The full variable domain, its missing parts supplied by reference TRBV7-8 and TRBJ2-1, is GAGVSQSPRYKVAKRGQDVALRCDPISGHVSLFWYQQALGQGPEFLTYFQNEAQLDKSGLPSDRFFAERPEGSVSTLKIQRTQQEDSAVYLCASSLEGRITGGSEQFFGPGTRLTVL.

This clonotype was observed a handful of times. The chain links TRBV4-1 to TRBJ1-1; 8 nucleotides agree with TRBD1. Looked up from germline, CDR1 is MGHRA and CDR2 is YSYEKL. This CDR3 has 16 amino acids. Losses at the gene ends were 1 base for V and 6 bases for J; bases not matched to a gene: 10. The CDR3 spells CASSQGFQGAFAEAFF. The DNA for the CDR3 is TGCGCCAGCAGCCAAGGGTTCCAGGGGGCGTTTGCTGAAGCTTTCTTT.

The rearrangement links TRBV11-3 to TRBJ2-1; 10 nucleotides match TRBD1. Germline loops: CDR1 SGHNT, CDR2 YENEEA. J was trimmed by 5 bases and V by 2 bases; bases with no gene match: 9. This CDR3 contains 17 residues. This chain's CDR3 is CASSLLPGQGTNNEQFF. DNA for the CDR3: TGTGCCAGCAGCTTACTACCGGGACAGGGGACCAACAATGAGCAGTTCTTC.

This clonotype showed up just a few times. V usage is TRBV6-6 and J usage is TRBJ2-7; D could derive from TRBD1 or TRBD2 (5 bases each). This CDR3 region has 17 residues. The germline V and J ends were trimmed by 8 bases and 2 bases, with 25 bases remaining between them. Germline CDR1 and CDR2: MNHNY and SVGAGI (reference sequence). CDR3 nucleotides: TGTGCCAGCGTATCAGTTCTCCCCCGGGACGGCACCTACGAGCAGTACTTC. As protein: CASVSVLPRDGTYEQYF.

V is TRBV7-6 and J is TRBJ2-4; D is possibly TRBD2 (6 bases). The CDR3 spans 16 residues. In germline, CDR1 is SGHVS, CDR2 FNYEAQ. With 5 bases removed from V and 6 bases from J, the gap between germline ends came to 20 bases. The DNA of the CDR3 is TGTGCCAGCAGCCCCGGCCGCGGGGATATGGCAAACATTCAGTACTTC. This encodes CASSPGRGDMANIQYF.

The chain recombines TRBV6-1 with TRBJ2-3; tentatively, D is TRBD1 (6 bases). CDR1 is MNHNS and CDR2 is SASEGT in the germline V gene. V was pared by 6 bases and J by 0 bases, with 10 bases between. CDR3 length: 14 residues. The CDR3 bases are TGTGCCAGCAGGGACAGCGAAAGCACAGATACGCAGTATTTT. This gives the protein CASRDSESTDTQYF.

The DNA of the CDR3 is TGTGCCATCACAGGGGGCTATGGCTACACCTTC. It encodes CAITGGYGYTF. The gene calls are TRBV10-3 and TRBJ1-2; 7 nucleotides line up with TRBD1. V trimming: 7 bases; J trimming: 4 bases; junction bases outside the gene matches: 0. CDR3 length: 11 residues. Germline V gene sequence: CDR1 ENHRY, CDR2 SYGVKD.

The rearrangement uses TRBV20-1 and TRBJ2-1; TRBD2 matches at 9 bases. CDR1 and CDR2 from the germline V gene are DFQATT and SNEGSKA (reference sequence). Trimming took 0 bases from V and 5 from J; bases not matched to a gene: 8. CDR3 length: 16 amino acids. The CDR3 nucleotides are TGCAGTGCTAGAGATTTGCTAGCGGGAACCGACAATGAGCAGTTCTTC. Protein: CSARDLLAGTDNEQFF.

The chain has TRBV7-9 and TRBJ2-1; either TRBD1 or TRBD2 may fit D (6 bases each). Germline values: CDR1 SEHNR, CDR2 FQNEAQ (reference sequence). V was shortened by 5 bases and J by 6 bases, with 23 bases between the two germline ends. CDR3 length: 17 amino acids. The CDR3 spells CASSTRGGTRFSNEQFF. The CDR3, as DNA: TGTGCCAGCAGCACCCGGGGCGGGACACGGTTTAGCAATGAGCAGTTCTTC.

Only a few counts were recorded for this clonotype. The chain recombines TRBV11-2 with TRBJ2-3; D is unresolved. V lost 1 base and J 4 bases, leaving 15 bases between the germline ends. In germline, CDR1 is SGHAT, CDR2 FQNNGV. The CDR3 is 16 residues long. The CDR3 bases are TGTGCCAGCAGCTTAGGAACATCACTATCGTCAGATACGCAGTATTTT. Its protein product is CASSLGTSLSSDTQYF.

This chain links TRBV3-1 with TRBJ1-6; D is unresolved. The V gene's germline CDR1 is LGHDT and CDR2 YNNKEL (reference sequence). V lost 2 bases and J 10 bases, leaving 9 bases between the germline ends. There are 13 residues in the CDR3. The CDR3 spells CASSQPGSSPLHF. CDR3 sequence (DNA): TGTGCCAGCAGCCAACCGGGGAGCTCACCCCTCCACTTT. The entire variable domain, with the rest obtained from reference TRBV3-1 and TRBJ1-6, is as follows: DTAVSQTPKYLVTQMGNDKSIKCEQNLGHDTMYWYKQDSKKFLKIMFSYNNKELIINETVPNRFSPKSPDKAHLNLHINSLELGDSAVYFCASSQPGSSPLHFGNGTRLTVT.

This clonotype has at least ten counts. This chain connects TRBV7-9 to TRBJ2-5; D is perhaps TRBD2 (6 bases). CDR1 is SEHNR, CDR2 FQNEAQ, per germline (reference sequence). The CDR3 consists of 15 residues. V was shortened by 4 bases and J by 3 bases, with 15 bases between the two germline ends. CDR3 residues: CASSSEGRTKETQYF. In DNA, the CDR3 is TGTGCCAGCAGCTCAGAGGGACGGACTAAAGAGACCCAGTACTTC.

A few counts support this clonotype. V gene TRBV30 combines with J gene TRBJ1-1; 7 positions match TRBD1. Trimming cost V 2 bases and J 6 bases; bases outside gene matches: 3. The CDR3 runs 12 residues. Per germline, CDR1 GTSNPN and CDR2 SVGIG (reference sequence). CDR3 nucleotide sequence: TGTGCCTGGAGTCCTCAGGGGGCTGAAGCTTTCTTT. Its translation is CAWSPQGAEAFF.

This rearrangement joins TRBV10-1 to TRBJ2-1; a possible D gene is TRBD1 (6 bases). The CDR3 sequence is 17 residues long. V lost 4 bases and J lost 0, with 16 bases in between. In germline, CDR1 is WNHNN, CDR2 SYGVQD (reference sequence). DNA of the CDR3: TGCGCCAGCAGTGGAGACAGGCCTACCCTCTCCTACAATGAGCAGTTCTTC. Residues: CASSGDRPTLSYNEQFF.

This clonotype was detected a few times. CDR3 DNA: TGTGCCACCAGTGATGGGGACTGGAGCTATGGCTACACCTTC. Translating it yields CATSDGDWSYGYTF. The chain uses TRBV24-1 and TRBJ1-2; tentatively, D is TRBD1 (5 bases). The CDR3 contains 14 residues. Trimming shortened V by 3 bases and J by 4 bases, and 11 bases separated the two germline ends. The germline V gene encodes CDR1 KGHDR and CDR2 SFDVKD.

The chain links TRBV5-1 to TRBJ1-3; no reliable D call. The CDR3 is made up of 14 amino acids. Germline V lookup: CDR1 SGHRS, CDR2 YFSETQ. Trimming cost V 4 bases and J 4 bases, with 12 bases left between them. In nucleotides, the CDR3 is TGCGCCAGCAGCCTGGAGGGCACGGGAAACACCATATATTTT. Its protein product is CASSLEGTGNTIYF.